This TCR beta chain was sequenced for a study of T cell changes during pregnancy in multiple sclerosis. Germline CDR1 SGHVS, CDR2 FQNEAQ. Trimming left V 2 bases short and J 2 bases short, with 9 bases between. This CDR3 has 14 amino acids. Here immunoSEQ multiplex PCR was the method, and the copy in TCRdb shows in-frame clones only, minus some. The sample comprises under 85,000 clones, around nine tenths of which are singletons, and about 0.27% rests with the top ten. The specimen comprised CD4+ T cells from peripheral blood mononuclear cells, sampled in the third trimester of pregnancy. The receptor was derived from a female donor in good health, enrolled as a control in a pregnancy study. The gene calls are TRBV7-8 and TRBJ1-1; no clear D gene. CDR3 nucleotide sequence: TGTGCCAGCAGCTTAATTGGAGCTAACACTGAAGCTTTCTTT. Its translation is CASSLIGANTEAFF.